Below, one T cell receptor beta chain is given with its context. Antigen unknown. The assay was immunoSEQ multiplex PCR, and TCRdb's table has in-frame clones only and misses some. The sample holds about 110,000 clones, roughly 88% seen once. This record comes from a study of T cell responses to AZD1222 COVID-19 vaccine. The wider study: Pooling covered second doses at about 4 or about 12 weeks. Study outcomes and limitations: When two AZD1222 doses had been given, Spike-specific TCR breadth and depth rose.

The CDR3 length is 14 residues. After removal of 4 bases from V and 14 bases from J, the junction contained 12 bases not matched to a gene. CDR1 and CDR2 from the germline V gene are LNHDA and SQIVND (reference sequence). The TCR originated in an adult in good health. This chain links TRBV19 with TRBJ2-1; 9 bases agree with TRBD1. Sequencing used peripheral blood, obtained on day 0 of AZD1222 vaccination. The CDR3 sequence: CASSTSTGTGSEFF. The CDR3 DNA reads as TGTGCCAGTAGTACCTCCACCGGGACAGGGAGTGAGTTCTTC.